This TCR beta chain was profiled in a study of cytomegalovirus exposure and HLA in healthy donors. After removal of 8 bases from V and 6 bases from J, the junction contained 5 bases not matched to a gene. Looked up from germline, CDR1 is WNHNN and CDR2 is SYGVQD (reference sequence). There are 13 residues in the CDR3. Only in-frame clones appear in the TCRdb table, and some are missing; sequencing was by immunoSEQ multiplex PCR. This table holds a few hundred thousand clones, approximately 88% found once. The chain joins TRBV10-1 to TRBJ2-3; 10 bases are shared with TRBD2. Material for sequencing was PBMCs. This clonotype was obtained from a woman in her twenties or thirties in good health and CMV-seropositive. CDR3 sequence: CASSAGGPDTQYF. The CDR3 coding sequence is TGCGCCAGCTCAGCGGGAGGGCCTGATACGCAGTATTTT.